This passage covers 32 T cell receptor beta chains from one sample sequenced in a study of blood T cells in healthy people across ages. PCR was performed a second time for about 7 to 11 cycles using a sample-barcoded 5' primer and a J-beta primer mix. MiXCR, applied by TCRdb to the 5' RACE reads, yields one record per CDR3 protein. The sample carries about 620,000 distinct CDR3 sequences, roughly half recorded once. Sequenced sample: blood. These receptors all come from a woman older than 75 in good health.

The chain uses TRBV20-1 and TRBJ2-7; D perhaps matches TRBD2 (6 bases). Between the trimmed V and J ends, which lost 0 bases and 2 bases, there was a span of 14 bases. The CDR3 is 15 amino acids. CDR1 is DFQATT, CDR2 SNEGSKA, per germline (reference sequence). As DNA, the CDR3 is TGCAGTGCTAGAGATCGGGGCGGGACCCCCTACGAGCAGTACTTC. Translation: CSARDRGGTPYEQYF.

This clonotype was picked up many times. The chain joins TRBV7-9 to TRBJ2-3; D perhaps matches TRBD2 (5 bases). The germline CDR1 and CDR2 sequences are SEHNR and FQNEAQ (reference sequence). V gave up 8 bases and J gave up 4 bases, with 13 bases separating them. The CDR3 totals 13 residues. The CDR3 loop is CASQKSSADTQYF. The CDR3, as DNA: TGTGCCAGCCAAAAGAGTAGCGCAGATACGCAGTATTTT.

This sequence joins TRBV7-8 and TRBJ2-5; TRBD2 matches 8 bases. The J call may be in error: the DNA end matches TRBJ2-7 better. Germline CDR1 reads SGHVS; CDR2 reads FQNEAQ. This CDR3 spans 14 amino acids. The CDR3 DNA reads as TGTGCCAGCAGCTCGGGACTAGGGGCCGACGAGCAGTACTTC. Translated: CASSSGLGADEQYF.

The CDR3 DNA reads as TGTGCCATCAGTGAGCCGGGGCTAGCGGGCAATGAGCAGTTCTTC. Translating gives CAISEPGLAGNEQFF. This chain uses TRBV10-3 with TRBJ2-1; 8 nucleotides align to TRBD2. The J segment lost 6 bases and the V segment lost 2 bases, leaving 6 bases of the junction unmatched. The CDR3 extends over 15 amino acids. Looked up from germline, CDR1 is ENHRY and CDR2 is SYGVKD.

This clonotype was counted a single time. One base away lies a much larger clone, so this may be a sequencing read error. The gene calls are TRBV7-3 and TRBJ1-2; no reliable D call. CDR3 length equals 13 residues. CDR1 and CDR2 (germline): SGHTA, FQGTGA. CDR3 sequence reads: CAGSPAPGYGYTF. CDR3 nucleotides: TGTGCCGGCAGCCCAGCCCCGGGTTATGGCTACACCTTC.

The chain recombines TRBV20-1 with TRBJ2-1; TRBD2 is a possible D gene (5 bases). CDR1 and CDR2 from the germline V gene are DFQATT and SNEGSKA (reference sequence). The CDR3 loop spans 10 amino acids. The V gene lost 3 bases and the J gene lost 15 bases, with 12 bases spanning the gap. CDR3 nucleotide sequence: TGCAGTGCTAGTCGTCGAGGACTGTTCTTC. This sequence encodes CSASRRGLFF.

The V gene is TRBV7-9, the J gene TRBJ1-6, with TRBD1 matching over 7 bases. With 4 bases clipped from V and 0 bases from J, the junction kept 0 bases outside the gene matches. From germline, CDR1 is SEHNR and CDR2 FQNEAQ (reference sequence). CDR3 length: 15 amino acids. CDR3 in DNA: TGTGCCAGCAGCTCAGGGGGCTCCTATAATTCACCCCTCCACTTT. It codes for CASSSGGSYNSPLHF.

The rearrangement joins TRBV29-1 to TRBJ2-4; D is perhaps TRBD2 (6 bases). CDR1 is SQVTM, CDR2 ANQGSEA, per germline. This CDR3 contains 13 residues. Trimming pared 1 base from V and 13 bases from J, leaving 17 bases between. In DNA, the CDR3 is TGCAGCGTTGAAGCCCCCGCGGGGAAAGAGCAGTACTTC. This encodes CSVEAPAGKEQYF.

This clonotype came up a few times. This rearrangement joins TRBV12-3 or TRBV12-4 to TRBJ2-7; D tentatively fits TRBD1 or TRBD2 (6 bases each). The CDR3 contains 12 residues. V was pared by 3 bases and J by 6 bases, with 9 bases between. The CDR3 spells CASSFWGAEQYF. CDR3 in DNA: TGTGCCAGCAGTTTTTGGGGGGCCGAGCAGTACTTC.

The sample holds many counts of this clonotype. The chain couples TRBV28 to TRBJ1-2, with TRBD1 as a possible D gene (5 bases). V was clipped by 6 bases and J by 7 bases, with 21 bases between them. The germline CDR1 and CDR2 sequences are MDHEN and SYDVKM. The CDR3 sequence is 15 residues long. The CDR3 is CASSLAGRESGGYTF. CDR3 in DNA: TGTGCCAGCAGCTTAGCGGGCAGGGAATCTGGTGGCTACACCTTC.

This clonotype was observed a few times. V usage is TRBV5-1 and J usage is TRBJ2-5; D gene unclear. The CDR3 is made up of 14 amino acids. The germline gives CDR1 SGHRS, CDR2 YFSETQ. The germline V and J ends were trimmed by 7 bases and 1 base, with 14 bases remaining between them. CDR3 DNA: TGCGCCAGCTGCCCGGAGTCCTCCCAAGAGACCCAGTACTTC. Amino acid sequence: CASCPESSQETQYF.

This sequence joins TRBV2 and TRBJ1-1, with TRBD1 as a possible D gene (5 bases). The CDR3 totals 13 residues. Trimming cost V 4 bases and J 5 bases, with 11 bases left between them. In germline, CDR1 is SNHLY, CDR2 FYNNEI. The CDR3 DNA reads as TGTGCCAGCAGTGGAGGGCGGGGGACTGAAGCTTTCTTT. It yields the protein CASSGGRGTEAFF.

This clonotype has a handful of counts. The chain carries TRBV10-3 and TRBJ2-2, with D possibly matching TRBD1 (6 bases). V was cut by 6 bases and J by 0 bases, with 11 bases left in between. Germline CDR1 and CDR2: ENHRY and SYGVKD. This CDR3 has 15 amino acids. The DNA for the CDR3 is TGTGCCATCAGCTCGACAGGAGCGAACACCGGGGAGCTGTTTTTT. Amino acid sequence: CAISSTGANTGELFF.

This clonotype appeared many times. The chain is built from TRBV7-9 and TRBJ2-7; unclear D gene. In germline, CDR1 is SEHNR, CDR2 FQNEAQ (reference sequence). The CDR3 length is 15 residues. Trimming pared 5 bases from V and 7 bases from J, leaving 21 bases between. The CDR3 DNA reads TGTGCCAGCAGCCCCCCCCAGGTGGGATCTCGAGAGCAGTACTTC. This sequence encodes CASSPPQVGSREQYF.

This clonotype was observed at least ten times. This rearrangement joins TRBV2 to TRBJ2-5; no definite D call. The V end lost 7 bases, the J end lost 5 bases, and 8 bases lay between the germline ends. The CDR3 loop spans 11 amino acids. CDR1 is SNHLY, CDR2 FYNNEI, per germline. The CDR3 loop is CASKKVETQYF. The CDR3 coding sequence is TGTGCCAGCAAGAAAGTTGAGACCCAGTACTTC.

This clonotype was detected once. The rearrangement uses TRBV20-1 and TRBJ2-7; weak D call: TRBD2 (5 bases). The CDR3 loop spans 13 amino acids. The germline CDR1 and CDR2 sequences are DFQATT and SNEGSKA (reference sequence). With 5 bases removed from V and 3 bases from J, the gap between germline ends came to 14 bases. DNA for the CDR3: TGCAGTGCTGAGGACCACCGGGACTACGAGCAGTACTTC. Protein product: CSAEDHRDYEQYF.

This clonotype was counted at least ten times. The DNA of the CDR3 is TGTGCCAGCAGCTTATTCTGGGGAAGAAACGAGCAGTACTTC. Its protein is CASSLFWGRNEQYF. This sequence joins TRBV7-2 and TRBJ2-7; D gene ambiguous. Germline assignment: CDR1 SGHTA and CDR2 FQGNSA. With 2 bases removed from V and 5 bases from J, the gap between germline ends came to 13 bases. This CDR3 has 14 amino acids.

This clonotype was counted at least ten times. The V gene is TRBV14, the J gene TRBJ2-5; possible D gene TRBD1, 5 bases. V was shortened by 2 bases and J by 2 bases, with 12 bases between the two germline ends. The CDR3 runs 15 residues. Germline-derived CDR1 and CDR2 are SGHDN and FVKESK. The CDR3, as DNA: TGTGCCAGCAGCCAAAACTTGGGGCCTCAAGAGACCCAGTACTTC. This gives the protein CASSQNLGPQETQYF. Full variable domain (outside the CDR3, taken from reference TRBV14 and TRBJ2-5): EAGVTQFPSHSVIEKGQTVTLRCDPISGHDNLYWYRRVMGKEIKFLLHFVKESKQDESGMPNNRFLAERTGGTYSTLKVQPAELEDSGVYFCASSQNLGPQETQYFGPGTRLLVL.

The J gene is TRBJ2-4, the V gene TRBV20-1; no firm D call. The CDR3 totals 13 residues. Germline V gene lookup returns CDR1 DFQATT and CDR2 SNEGSKA (reference sequence). V was cut by 6 bases and J by 0 bases, with 9 bases left in between. CDR3 DNA: TGCAGTGCCCTCGGCCCAGCCAAAAACATTCAGTACTTC. Protein sequence: CSALGPAKNIQYF.

Remarks on this clonotype: Possible read error: a much larger clone is one base away. The chain couples TRBV3-1 to TRBJ1-2, with no clear D. Germline values: CDR1 LGHDT, CDR2 YNNKEL (reference sequence). This CDR3 has 13 amino acids. The CDR3 DNA reads as TGTGCCAGCAGCCAAGACAGGAGCTATGACTACACCTTC. Translated: CASSQDRSYDYTF.

This clonotype occurred many times. This chain connects TRBV7-2 to TRBJ2-1, with TRBD1 matching over 8 bases. The CDR3 contains 15 residues. V lost 3 bases to trimming and J lost 3 bases; unmatched junction nucleotides: 4. Germline V gene data show CDR1 as SGHTA and CDR2 as FQGNSA. The CDR3 DNA is TGTGCCAGCAGCTTGGGACAGGTTATCTACAATGAGCAGTTCTTC. Its translation is CASSLGQVIYNEQFF.

This clonotype was seen many times. CDR3 in amino acids: CAIRRVPLYYNEQFF. CDR3 nucleotides: TGTGCCATCAGAAGGGTGCCCCTTTACTACAATGAGCAGTTCTTC. The chain combines TRBV10-3 with TRBJ2-1; D gene uncertain. This CDR3 is built from 15 residues. V was trimmed by 6 bases and J by 3 bases, leaving 15 bases between them. Germline V CDR1 and CDR2: ENHRY, SYGVKD.

This clonotype was counted many times. The V and J genes are TRBV5-1 and TRBJ2-7, with TRBD1 identical over 8 bases. Trimming cost V 7 bases and J 2 bases; bases outside gene matches: 5. This CDR3 spans 13 amino acids. The germline gives CDR1 SGHRS, CDR2 YFSETQ. The chain's CDR3 is CASGTGQTYEQYF. Here the CDR3 DNA reads TGCGCCAGCGGGACAGGACAGACCTACGAGCAGTACTTC.

The chain is built from TRBV20-1 and TRBJ2-7; 8 nucleotides agree with TRBD1. With V trimmed by 1 base and J by 2 bases, 10 bases remained unmatched. This CDR3 contains 16 residues. Per the germline V gene, CDR1 is DFQATT and CDR2 is SNEGSKA (reference sequence). The CDR3 nucleotides read TGCAGTGCTAGAGCTCAGGGGGTGGACAGGGCCTACGAGCAGTACTTC. It encodes CSARAQGVDRAYEQYF.

Ten or more counts support this clonotype. The gene calls are TRBV2 and TRBJ2-7, with D tentatively TRBD1 (6 bases). Trimming took off 6 bases at V and 2 bases at J, with 11 bases between the two ends. Germline V gene data show CDR1 as SNHLY and CDR2 as FYNNEI. The CDR3 is made up of 13 amino acids. The CDR3 here is CASRQGLPYEQYF. CDR3 bases: TGTGCCAGCAGACAGGGTCTGCCCTACGAGCAGTACTTC.

This clonotype was seen a handful of times. The junction differs from germline at one of its ends, possibly a read error. The V gene is TRBV7-9, the J gene TRBJ1-4; D is possibly TRBD1 (5 bases). The CDR3 is 15 residues long. Germline loops: CDR1 SEHNR, CDR2 FQNEAQ (reference sequence). The CDR3 DNA reads as TGTGCCAGCAGCTTCGGACACCTACAAAATGAAAAACGGTTTTTT. Translated, it gives CASSFGHLQNEKRFF.

The V and J genes are TRBV5-1 and TRBJ2-4, with 15 bases that match TRBD2. The DNA end is more similar to TRBJ2-7, so the J call may be wrong. The CDR3 is 15 amino acids. Germline V gene data show CDR1 as SGHRS and CDR2 as YFSETQ. The CDR3 region is CASSYGLAGGYEQYF. CDR3 nucleotide sequence: TGCGCCAGCAGCTATGGACTAGCGGGAGGGTACGAGCAGTACTTC.

V and J are TRBV3-1 and TRBJ2-7, with 9 bases aligning to TRBD1. Germline V CDR1 and CDR2: LGHDT, YNNKEL (reference sequence). V trimming: 4 bases; J trimming: 6 bases; junction bases outside the gene matches: 10. The CDR3 spans 15 residues. CDR3: CASSRQAQGAGEQYF. DNA of the CDR3: TGTGCCAGCAGCCGCCAGGCACAGGGGGCAGGCGAGCAGTACTTC.

This clonotype was detected ten times or more. This chain joins TRBV4-1 and TRBJ1-4; the D gene is possibly TRBD1 (5 bases). The length of the CDR3 is 19 residues. The germline V gene encodes CDR1 MGHRA and CDR2 YSYEKL. With 4 bases removed from V and 3 bases from J, the gap between germline ends came to 24 bases. This CDR3 is CASSPTDRNLGIPNEKLFF. DNA for the CDR3: TGCGCCAGCAGCCCTACTGACAGAAACCTGGGCATTCCTAATGAAAAACTGTTTTTT.

The chain carries TRBV25-1 and TRBJ2-7, with no clear D. The last part of the DNA fits TRBJ2-5 better; the J call may be wrong. CDR3 length: 16 amino acids. The germline gives CDR1 MGHDK, CDR2 SYGVNS. The chain's CDR3 is CASSEFKNGLSETQYF. For the CDR3, the DNA is TGTGCCAGCAGTGAATTCAAAAACGGGTTGTCAGAGACCCAGTACTTC.

The chain employs TRBV7-9 and TRBJ1-4; D remains ambiguous. V lost 1 base and J 6 bases, leaving 9 bases between the germline ends. CDR3 size: 14 residues. Germline lookup yields CDR1 SEHNR and CDR2 FQNEAQ (reference sequence). CDR3 coding DNA: TGTGCCAGCAGCTTAGGCTCGGGCGATGAAAAACTGTTTTTT. This translates into CASSLGSGDEKLFF.

This chain links TRBV27 with TRBJ2-7, with 7 nucleotides matching TRBD1. CDR3 length equals 16 residues. CDR1 MNHEY and CDR2 SMNVEV come from the germline V gene (reference sequence). The V gene end was trimmed by 4 bases and the J gene end by 2 bases; junction bases not matched to a gene: 11. This CDR3 is CASSSSLGTATYEQYF. The CDR3 DNA is TGTGCCAGCAGTTCTTCCCTCGGGACAGCTACCTACGAGCAGTACTTC.